This T cell receptor (beta chain) was profiled in a study of control samples from healthy donors and cancer patients. This CDR3 has 15 amino acids. Germline assignment: CDR1 MNHEY and CDR2 SVGEGT. V was pared by 0 bases and J by 8 bases, with 6 bases of the junction left unmatched. TCRdb keeps only in-frame clones here, not all; method: immunoSEQ multiplex PCR. The sample has tens of thousands of clones; over 85% are singletons. This chain links TRBV6-2 or TRBV6-3 with TRBJ2-4, with 8 nucleotides matching TRBD2. The sample consisted of blood. This clonotype was obtained from a man in his thirties or forties in good health. This CDR3 reads CASSYSGRGLDIQYF. The CDR3 DNA is TGTGCCAGCAGTTACTCCGGGAGGGGCCTGGACATTCAGTACTTC.